Below are 5 T cell receptor beta chains sequenced from a single sample in a study of blood T cell repertoires in COVID-19. Here immunoSEQ multiplex PCR was the method, and the copy in TCRdb shows in-frame clones only, minus some. The sample includes roughly 250,000 clones, around 89% of them seen just once. Material for sequencing was PBMCs or T cells enriched from blood (not recorded which). The receptors here all came from a man aged 35 to 55 who had recovered from COVID-19.

The chain combines TRBV5-1 with TRBJ1-1, with 7 bases fitting TRBD1. CDR3 size: 15 residues. Germline V gene sequence: CDR1 SGHRS, CDR2 YFSETQ. V was pared by 4 bases and J by 3 bases, with 9 bases of the junction left unmatched. The CDR3 here is CASSIRQGRDTEAFF. CDR3 nucleotide sequence: TGCGCCAGCAGCATCCGACAGGGTCGGGACACTGAAGCTTTCTTT.

The gene calls are TRBV27 and TRBJ2-3; 7 bases map to TRBD2. Germline loops: CDR1 MNHEY, CDR2 SMNVEV (reference sequence). With V trimmed by 3 bases and J by 2 bases, 5 bases remained unmatched. CDR3 length equals 15 residues. This chain's CDR3 is CASSFERGITDTQYF. DNA for the CDR3: TGTGCCAGCAGTTTCGAGCGGGGAATCACAGATACGCAGTATTTT.

The chain has TRBV5-1 and TRBJ2-7, with 13 bases matching TRBD2. The V gene's germline CDR1 is SGHRS and CDR2 YFSETQ. This CDR3 has 16 residues. Trimming cost V 2 bases and J 0 bases; bases outside gene matches: 2. The CDR3 DNA is TGCGCCAGCAGCTTACTAGCGGGAGGGAGCTCCTACGAGCAGTACTTC. Translation gives CASSLLAGGSSYEQYF. Full variable domain (remainder filled in from reference TRBV5-1 and TRBJ2-7): KAGVTQTPRYLIKTRGQQVTLSCSPISGHRSVSWYQQTPGQGLQFLFEYFSETQRNKGNFPGRFSGRQFSNSRSEMNVSTLELGDSALYLCASSLLAGGSSYEQYFGPGTRLTVT.

The rearrangement links TRBV5-1 to TRBJ2-5, with 13 bases identical to TRBD2. V was clipped by 4 bases and J by 5 bases; unmatched bases: 2. The CDR3 spans 14 residues. Germline-derived CDR1 and CDR2 are SGHRS and YFSETQ. The CDR3 spells CASSQGLAGETQYF. The DNA for the CDR3 is TGCGCCAGCAGCCAGGGACTAGCGGGGGAGACCCAGTACTTC.

The genes are TRBV9 and TRBJ2-2; D is perhaps TRBD2 (6 bases). Deletions cut 4 bases from V and 2 bases from J, with 12 bases between. The CDR3 runs 15 residues. Germline assignment: CDR1 SGDLS and CDR2 YYNGEE. The CDR3 region is CASSITGTNTGELFF. The CDR3, as DNA: TGTGCCAGCAGCATCACCGGGACTAACACCGGGGAGCTGTTTTTT.